This TCR beta chain originates from a study of T cells after yellow fever vaccination. Comments on this clonotype: The antigen remains unidentified.

Germline-derived CDR1 and CDR2 are MNHEY and SVGAGI. The CDR3 has 18 amino acids. The junction had 20 bases not matched to a gene; V was cut back by 2 bases and J by 10 bases. Study outcomes and limitations: The study re-detected most primary-vaccination clones after the booster (96% CD4, just over 85% CD8). Peak timing came faster in the weaker secondary response, day 5 versus 15.

They built TCR cDNA with 5'RACE template switching, a step that put in a universal primer site and UMIs. TCRdb redid the calling of the 5' RACE reads with MiXCR, one entry per CDR3 protein. The data hold fewer than 650,000 distinct CDR3 sequences, with less than 25% observed a single time. This specimen was PBMCs, taken roughly 20 days after the first yellow fever vaccination. This sequence was found in a man aged 18 to 30 who received the YFV17D yellow fever vaccine. V is TRBV6-5 and J is TRBJ2-3, with 8 bases aligning to TRBD2. As DNA, the CDR3 is TGTGCCAGCAGTTACCGAGATCAAGGGTGGCGGGGGGCCTCGGCGCAGTATTTT. This sequence encodes CASSYRDQGWRGASAQYF.